The clone carrying this T cell receptor beta chain was counted ten times or more. The antigen is undetermined. The library tagged each cDNA molecule with unique molecular identifiers. MiXCR was run by TCRdb on the RACE reads, yielding one entry per CDR3 protein. Of 380,000 or so distinct CDR3 sequences in the sample, roughly 4.8% were seen once. Time point specified: patch test 1, 2 weeks after DPC sensitization. Treatment in this sample: therapeutic diphenylcyclopropenone sensitization with weekly scalp DPC. The study enrolled 18 to 70-year-old alopecia patients suitable for DPC. This sample was taken from a study of human T cells and chemical hapten exposure. For the study at large: The study traced per-sample TCR yield variation mainly to small differences in pooled library volumes. Study results and limitations: Since the donors had alopecia, their immune response may not be the same as that of healthy people.

Germline loops: CDR1 SGHTA, CDR2 FQGNSA. This CDR3 has 15 residues. V was shortened by 7 bases and J by 1 base, with 16 bases between the two germline ends. The TCR originated in a woman aged 45-65 years with alopecia areata. Some clones in this sample may be carry-over from other donors' samples. This specimen consisted of whole blood, obtained in connection with sensitization to the hapten diphenylcyclopropenone (DPC). This chain links TRBV7-2 with TRBJ1-1; no reliable D call. CDR3 amino acids: CASTHPLRSNTEAFF. CDR3 DNA sequence: TGTGCCAGCACCCATCCCTTGAGGTCGAACACTGAAGCTTTCTTT.